These T cell receptor beta chains were read from a single sample in a study of blood T cell repertoires in COVID-19. Clones were read by immunoSEQ multiplex PCR, and TCRdb kept only the in-frame ones, dropping some. The sample records approximately 360,000 clones, about 87% being singletons. Sequenced sample: PBMCs or T cells enriched from blood (not recorded which). The source of these receptors is a man between 35 and 55 years old in a cohort exposed to, infected with or recovered from COVID-19 (not recorded which). Both conserved end residues are part of each CDR3. Each record gives: J gene, D gene, CDR3 length, V gene, CDR3 protein. D genes are given only for firm matches.

>TRBJ1-4|TRBD1|15|TRBV30
CAWSVRGPRWEKLFF
>TRBJ1-2|-|14|TRBV6-5
CASRHGVRNYGYTF
>TRBJ1-4|-|14|TRBV5-1
CASSSGVGGEKLFF
>TRBJ2-5|-|14|TRBV5-6
CASSLESYKETQYF
>TRBJ1-5|-|15|TRBV30
CAWSPSGGGNQPQHF
>TRBJ2-2|TRBD2|15|TRBV10-1
CASRASGSLSGELFF
>TRBJ2-2|TRBD1|16|TRBV5-1
CASSLQQGAGTGELFF
>TRBJ2-7|TRBD1|14|TRBV3-1/TRBV3-2
CASSQGTGGGEQYF
>TRBJ2-7|TRBD1|12|TRBV7-8
CASSLRDSEQYF
>TRBJ1-6|TRBD1|15|TRBV9
CASSVGDRGHSPLHF
>TRBJ2-3|-|14|TRBV30
CAWTRGGFADTQYF
>TRBJ2-1|TRBD2|14|TRBV30
CAWRGSGRRNEQFF
>TRBJ2-2|TRBD2|15|TRBV6-5
CASSYGWEGAGELFF
>TRBJ2-3|TRBD2|14|TRBV29-1
CSAPGLAGGDTQYF
>TRBJ2-1|TRBD2|15|TRBV2
CASSESSGRAREQFF
>TRBJ2-7|TRBD2|14|TRBV11-2
CASSSRLAVYEQYF
>TRBJ2-3|-|14|TRBV12-2
CASRLASEEYTQYF
>TRBJ1-2|TRBD1|14|TRBV28
CASSLTQGAYGYTF
>TRBJ1-2|TRBD1|14|TRBV7-9
CASSSGQGAVGYTF
>TRBJ1-6|-|15|TRBV9
CASSASGGTASPLHF
>TRBJ2-5|TRBD1|17|TRBV7-3
CASSSLGQGASRETQYF
>TRBJ2-7|TRBD1|18|TRBV9
CASSPREEQGLSSYEQYF
>TRBJ2-1|TRBD2|16|TRBV7-2
CASSPEGTSGYNEQFF
>TRBJ1-1|-|15|TRBV7-9
CASSRGETGNTEAFF
>TRBJ2-1|TRBD1|16|TRBV5-1
CASNRQGSSSYNEQFF
>TRBJ2-1|TRBD2|21|TRBV5-1
CASSLEGLAGTTSRPRNEQFF
>TRBJ1-2|-|14|TRBV5-1
CASSLQGLSDGYTF
>TRBJ1-1|-|12|TRBV5-6
CASSFWGHQAFF
>TRBJ2-1|-|14|TRBV27
CASSLSHSTNEQFF
>TRBJ2-7|TRBD2|14|TRBV5-1
CASSPGLAQGEQYF
>TRBJ1-5|TRBD1|14|TRBV27
CASRRQGGNQPQHF